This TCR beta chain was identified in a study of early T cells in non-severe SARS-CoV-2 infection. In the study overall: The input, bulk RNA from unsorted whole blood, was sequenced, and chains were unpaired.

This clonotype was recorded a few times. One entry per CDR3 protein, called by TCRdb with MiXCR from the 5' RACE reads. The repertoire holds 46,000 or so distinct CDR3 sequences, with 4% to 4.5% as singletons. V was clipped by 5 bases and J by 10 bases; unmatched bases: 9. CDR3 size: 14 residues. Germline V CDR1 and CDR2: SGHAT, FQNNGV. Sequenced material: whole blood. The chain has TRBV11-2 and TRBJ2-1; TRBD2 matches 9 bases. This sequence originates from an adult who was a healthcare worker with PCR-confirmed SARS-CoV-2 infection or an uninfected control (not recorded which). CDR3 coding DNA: TGTGCCAGCAGCCTAGCGGGGCGTTCTTTCGAGCAGTTCTTC. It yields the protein CASSLAGRSFEQFF.